This T cell receptor beta chain originates from a study of OX40 agonist ivuxolimab in advanced cancers. Notes on the study in general: Expanded peripheral T cell antigen specificity was not determined. CD8+ T cells showed, on average, more clonal expansion than CD4+ cells.

Generated by immunoSEQ multiplex PCR, the TCRdb table keeps only in-frame clones and is missing some. The sample records tens of thousands of clones, more than 65% being singletons. Notes on this clone: Its antigen remains unknown.

The source is an adult with an advanced solid tumor such as melanoma, head and neck, liver or kidney cancer. The specimen comprised CD4+ or CD8+ T cells sorted from blood, sampled in a trial of the OX40 agonist ivuxolimab.

CDR3 DNA: TGTGCCAGCTCACCACCGCCAGGTCGAAAGGGCAATCAGCCCCAGCATTTT. Residues: CASSPPPGRKGNQPQHF. The chain recombines TRBV18 with TRBJ1-5; D remains ambiguous. Germline V gene lookup returns CDR1 KGHSH and CDR2 LQKENI. The V end was cut by 0 bases, the J end by 2 bases, with 14 bases between. CDR3 length equals 17 residues. The entire variable domain, with the rest obtained from reference TRBV18 and TRBJ1-5, is as follows: NAGVMQNPRHLVRRRGQEARLRCSPMKGHSHVYWYRQLPEEGLKFMVYLQKENIIDESGMPKERFSAEFPKEGPSILRIQQVVRGDSAAYFCASSPPPGRKGNQPQHFGDGTRLSIL.